The next 3 T cell receptor beta chains were all read from a single sample in a study of metastatic and nonmetastatic thyroid tumors. Through MiXCR, TCRdb re-clonotyped the PCR reads. The repertoire holds approximately 12,000 clones, more than 25% seen once, with roughly 12% in the top ten. No patient received treatment before thyroid surgery. The sequencing input was tumor tissue. The receptors here all came from a male donor with papillary thyroid cancer or a benign thyroid nodule (not recorded which). Some clones in this sample may be carry-over from other donors' samples.

This clone turned up a few times. A much larger clone is a single base away; this may be a read error. This chain connects TRBV6-1 to TRBJ2-6; possible D gene TRBD1, 5 bases. CDR1 MNHNS and CDR2 SASEGT come from the germline V gene. This CDR3 is 14 amino acids long. The CDR3 loop reads CASSDRSGANVLTF. CDR3 sequence (DNA): TGTGCCAGCAGTGACAGGTCTGGGGCAAACGTCCTGACTTTC.

The CDR3 here is CASSLGTGSYEQYF. CDR3 nucleotides: TGTGCCAGCAGCTTGGGGACAGGAAGCTACGAGCAGTACTTC. V is TRBV11-1 and J is TRBJ2-7, with TRBD1 matching over 8 bases. The CDR3 extends over 14 amino acids. From germline, CDR1 is SGHAT and CDR2 FQDESV (reference sequence). The ends lost 3 bases at V and 3 bases at J; junction bases unmatched: 4.

The chain recombines TRBV30 with TRBJ1-6; D is ambiguous. Per the germline V gene, CDR1 is GTSNPN and CDR2 is SVGIG (reference sequence). The CDR3 contains 13 residues. Trimming pared 0 bases from V and 7 bases from J, leaving 7 bases between. The CDR3 spells CAWSVTENSPLHF. CDR3 in DNA: TGTGCCTGGAGTGTAACAGAAAATTCACCCCTCCACTTT. Full variable domain (missing parts from reference TRBV30 and TRBJ1-6): SQTIHQWPATLVQPVGSPLSLECTVEGTSNPNLYWYRQAAGRGLQLLFYSVGIGQISSEVPQNLSASRPQDRQFILSSKKLLLSDSGFYLCAWSVTENSPLHFGNGTRLTVT.